Below are 2 T cell receptor beta chains sequenced from a single sample in a study of cytomegalovirus exposure and HLA in healthy donors. Repertoires were generated with immunoSEQ multiplex PCR, while TCRdb's copy carries only in-frame clones and drops some. The table has about 340,000 clones, 80% to 90% seen once. Sequences were obtained from PBMCs. These receptors all stem from a woman between 18 and 30 years old in good health and CMV-seronegative.

Remarks on this clone: The identical CDR3 is also encoded by other nucleotide sequences in the sample. The chain combines TRBV5-1 with TRBJ2-7; 7 nucleotides agree with TRBD1. The V segment lost 5 bases and the J segment 1 base; nucleotides outside the gene matches: 3. Germline V gene sequence: CDR1 SGHRS, CDR2 YFSETQ. The CDR3 extends over 13 amino acids. In DNA form, the CDR3 reads TGCGCCAGCAGTTCAGGGGGTTCCTACGAGCAGTACTTC. It specifies CASSSGGSYEQYF.

V gene TRBV5-1 combines with J gene TRBJ2-2, with 9 bases identical to TRBD1. The CDR3 covers 15 residues. Germline V gene sequence: CDR1 SGHRS, CDR2 YFSETQ. The V gene end was trimmed by 4 bases and the J gene end by 2 bases; junction bases not matched to a gene: 3. This CDR3 is CASSITGGNTGELFF. The CDR3 DNA reads TGCGCCAGCAGCATAACAGGGGGCAACACCGGGGAGCTGTTTTTT.